This TCR beta chain was profiled in a study of CD8+ T cells in alopecia areata. Study results and limitations: Higher clonality than in normal scalp was seen in lesional scalp, especially alopecia totalis/universalis.

This clone was detected a few times. The antigen remains unidentified. Alopecia areata patients had lesional scalp punch biopsies and peripheral blood taken from them. Germline CDR1 LNHDA, CDR2 SQIVND (reference sequence). The CDR3 has 15 amino acids. The V gene lost 5 bases and the J gene lost 3 bases, with 17 bases spanning the gap. TCR sequencing used cDNA made by reverse transcription of extracted RNA. Clones were read by immunoSEQ multiplex PCR, and TCRdb kept only the in-frame ones, dropping some. Of roughly 130,000 clones in the sample, roughly three fifths were seen once. The receptor was isolated from a human donor with alopecia areata. The source was CD4+ T cells sorted from blood, collected at week 0. J is TRBJ2-7 and V is TRBV19, with D possibly matching TRBD2 (7 bases). The CDR3: CASSAPGEGVYEQYF. The DNA of the CDR3 is TGTGCCAGTAGTGCCCCAGGGGAGGGGGTCTACGAGCAGTACTTC.